The 2 T cell receptor beta chains reported below all come from one sample, sequenced in a study of blood T cell repertoires in COVID-19. Profiled with immunoSEQ multiplex PCR; TCRdb holds only in-frame clones, not every one. The table records 300,000 to 400,000 clones, over 80% of them present only once. The material sequenced was peripheral blood. Receptors originate from a man aged 30-40 years with COVID-19, enrolled during active disease.

V gene TRBV24-1 combines with J gene TRBJ2-2, with 12 bases aligning to TRBD1. From germline, CDR1 is KGHDR and CDR2 SFDVKD. The V gene end was trimmed by 3 bases and the J gene end by 1 base; junction bases not matched to a gene: 11. CDR3 length: 20 residues. The CDR3 region has the DNA TGTGCCACCAGTGATCGGGTCGGGACAGGGGGCCCTGAGAACACCGGGGAGCTGTTTTTT. It yields the protein CATSDRVGTGGPENTGELFF.

This clone was recorded a few times. The rearrangement links TRBV5-1 to TRBJ2-7; the D is unclear. Germline CDR1 is SGHRS and CDR2 is YFSETQ. This CDR3 is 15 amino acids long. Trimming took off 4 bases at V and 4 bases at J, with 18 bases between the two ends. The CDR3 nucleotides read TGCGCCAGCAGCCCGCGCCTGCAGGCTGGTTACGAGCAGTACTTC. Protein: CASSPRLQAGYEQYF. Supplemented by reference TRBV5-1 and TRBJ2-7, the full variable domain reads KAGVTQTPRYLIKTRGQQVTLSCSPISGHRSVSWYQQTPGQGLQFLFEYFSETQRNKGNFPGRFSGRQFSNSRSEMNVSTLELGDSALYLCASSPRLQAGYEQYFGPGTRLTVT.